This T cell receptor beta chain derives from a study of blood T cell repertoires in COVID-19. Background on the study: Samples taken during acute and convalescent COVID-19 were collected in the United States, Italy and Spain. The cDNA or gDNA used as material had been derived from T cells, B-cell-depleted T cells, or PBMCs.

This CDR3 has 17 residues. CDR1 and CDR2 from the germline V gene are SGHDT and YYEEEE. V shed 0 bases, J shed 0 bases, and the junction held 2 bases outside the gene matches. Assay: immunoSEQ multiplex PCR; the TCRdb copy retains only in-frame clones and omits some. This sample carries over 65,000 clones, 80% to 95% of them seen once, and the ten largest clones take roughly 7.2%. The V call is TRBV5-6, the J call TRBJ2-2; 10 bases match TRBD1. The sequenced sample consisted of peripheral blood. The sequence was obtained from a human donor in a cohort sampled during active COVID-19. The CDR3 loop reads CASSLATGGANTGELFF. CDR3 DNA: TGTGCCAGCAGCTTGGCGACAGGGGGCGCGAACACCGGGGAGCTGTTTTTT.